Sequencing of this T cell receptor beta chain was carried out in a study of blood T cell repertoires in COVID-19. Sequencing used immunoSEQ multiplex PCR; TCRdb keeps in-frame clones, though not all of them. Of just over 250,000 clones in the sample, about 88% were seen once. The CDR3 length is 17 residues. Trimming shortened V by 3 bases and J by 2 bases, and 17 bases separated the two germline ends. The germline V gene encodes CDR1 KGHSH and CDR2 LQKENI. The cohort comprised adults aged about 18 to 100 years residing in about two dozen US areas. Participants had their cohort set by participant-reported clinical history.

Sequencing input: PBMCs or T cells enriched from blood (not recorded which). The TCR was taken from a man aged 30-40 years with acute COVID-19. This sequence joins TRBV18 and TRBJ1-5, with a tentative D call TRBD1 (6 bases). CDR3 amino acids: CASSPPGGLRGNQPQHF. DNA of the CDR3: TGTGCCAGCTCACCCCCGGGGGGGCTTAGGGGCAATCAGCCCCAGCATTTT.